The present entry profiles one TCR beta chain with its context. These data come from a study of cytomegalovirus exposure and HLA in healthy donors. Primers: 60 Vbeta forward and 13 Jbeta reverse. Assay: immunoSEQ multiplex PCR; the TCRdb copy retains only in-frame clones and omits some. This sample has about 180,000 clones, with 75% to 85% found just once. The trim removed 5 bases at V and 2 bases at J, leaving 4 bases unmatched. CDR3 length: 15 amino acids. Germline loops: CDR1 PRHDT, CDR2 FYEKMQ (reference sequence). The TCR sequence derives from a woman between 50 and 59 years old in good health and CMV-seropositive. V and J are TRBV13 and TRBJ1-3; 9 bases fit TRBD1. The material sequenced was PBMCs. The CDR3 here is CASSPGQGPGNTIYF. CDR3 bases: TGTGCCAGCAGCCCGGGACAGGGACCTGGAAACACCATATATTTT.